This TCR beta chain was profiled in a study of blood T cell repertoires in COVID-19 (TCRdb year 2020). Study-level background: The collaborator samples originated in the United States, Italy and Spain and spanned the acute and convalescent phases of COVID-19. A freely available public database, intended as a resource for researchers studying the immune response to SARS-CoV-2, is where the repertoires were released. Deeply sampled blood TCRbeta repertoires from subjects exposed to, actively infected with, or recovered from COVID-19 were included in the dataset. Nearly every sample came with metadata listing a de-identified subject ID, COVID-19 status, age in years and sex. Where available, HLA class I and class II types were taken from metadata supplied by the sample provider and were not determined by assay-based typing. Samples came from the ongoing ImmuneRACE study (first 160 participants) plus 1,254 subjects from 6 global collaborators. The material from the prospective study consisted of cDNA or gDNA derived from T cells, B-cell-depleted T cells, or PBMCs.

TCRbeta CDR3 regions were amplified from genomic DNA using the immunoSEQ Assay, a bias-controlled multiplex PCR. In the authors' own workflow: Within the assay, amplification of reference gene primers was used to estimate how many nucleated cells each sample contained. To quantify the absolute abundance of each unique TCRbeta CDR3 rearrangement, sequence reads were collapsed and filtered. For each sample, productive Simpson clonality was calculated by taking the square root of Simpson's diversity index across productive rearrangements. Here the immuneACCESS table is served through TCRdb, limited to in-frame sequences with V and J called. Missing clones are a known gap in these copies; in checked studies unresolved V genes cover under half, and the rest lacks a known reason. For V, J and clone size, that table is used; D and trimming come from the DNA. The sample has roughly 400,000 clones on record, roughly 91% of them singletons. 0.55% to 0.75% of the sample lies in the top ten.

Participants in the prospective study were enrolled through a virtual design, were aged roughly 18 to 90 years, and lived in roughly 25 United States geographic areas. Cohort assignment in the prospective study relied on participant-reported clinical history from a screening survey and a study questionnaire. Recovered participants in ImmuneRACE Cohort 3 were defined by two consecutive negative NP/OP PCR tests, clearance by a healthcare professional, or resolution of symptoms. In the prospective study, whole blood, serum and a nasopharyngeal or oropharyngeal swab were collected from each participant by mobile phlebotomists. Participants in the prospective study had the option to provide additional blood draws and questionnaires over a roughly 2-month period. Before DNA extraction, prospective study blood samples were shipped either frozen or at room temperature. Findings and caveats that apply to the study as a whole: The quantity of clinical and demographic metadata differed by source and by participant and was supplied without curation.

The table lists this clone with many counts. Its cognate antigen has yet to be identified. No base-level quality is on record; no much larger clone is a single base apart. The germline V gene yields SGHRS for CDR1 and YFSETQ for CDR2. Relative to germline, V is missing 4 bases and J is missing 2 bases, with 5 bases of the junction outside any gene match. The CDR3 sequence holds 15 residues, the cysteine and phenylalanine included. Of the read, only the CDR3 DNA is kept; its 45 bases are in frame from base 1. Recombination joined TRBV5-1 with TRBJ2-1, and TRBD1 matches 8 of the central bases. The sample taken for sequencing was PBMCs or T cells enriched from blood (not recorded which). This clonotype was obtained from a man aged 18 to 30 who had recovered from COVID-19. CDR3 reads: CASSTTGETYNEQFF. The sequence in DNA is TGCGCCAGCAGCACGACAGGGGAGACCTACAATGAGCAGTTCTTC.